These T cell receptor beta chains were read from a single sample in a study of T cells after yellow fever vaccination. MiXCR, run by TCRdb on the 5' RACE reads, gives a single entry per CDR3 protein. This repertoire shows more than 300,000 distinct CDR3 sequences, over 8.5% found once; its top ten account for 2.5% to 4%. The starting material was CD4+ T cells sorted from PBMCs, obtained 45 days after the yellow fever booster vaccination. The receptors derive from a man aged 18 to 29 who received the YFV17D yellow fever vaccine. CDR3s include the opening cysteine and the closing phenylalanine or tryptophan. Each record gives: V gene, CDR3 length, J gene, D gene, CDR3 protein. A D gene is named only where the DNA matches it firmly.

TRBV5-6,11,TRBJ1-2,NA,CASSFRTDRTF
TRBV5-1,14,TRBJ2-2,NA,CASSFTTNTGELFF
TRBV6-2/TRBV6-3,15,TRBJ2-5,NA,CASSYIHTGKKTQYF
TRBV7-2,15,TRBJ1-1,TRBD1,CASSYEPGQYTEAFF
TRBV7-2,13,TRBJ1-1,NA,CASSFSRDTEAFF
TRBV5-1,15,TRBJ2-1,TRBD1,CASSLETGDYNEQFF
TRBV7-9,12,TRBJ1-4,NA,CASSSGEEKLFF
TRBV6-6,16,TRBJ2-4,TRBD2,CASNPLTSGGAAIQYF
TRBV7-2,14,TRBJ2-1,NA,CASSSGVSGNEQFF
TRBV4-3,16,TRBJ1-3,NA,CASSHLKGGTGNTIYF
TRBV5-1,15,TRBJ2-7,NA,CASSLAPTGPYEQYF
TRBV7-9,15,TRBJ1-1,NA,CASSLASAGGTEAFF
TRBV4-2,17,TRBJ2-2,NA,CASSQDTGGPNTGELFF